These T cell receptor beta chains were read from a single sample in a study of cytomegalovirus exposure and HLA in healthy donors. Sequencing was performed with immunoSEQ multiplex PCR; in TCRdb, only in-frame clones are kept and a portion is missing. The sample contains 150,000 or so clones, 78% of which appear only once. The sample was PBMCs. Receptor source: a middle-aged woman in good health and CMV-seronegative. Both conserved end residues are part of each CDR3. The D gene is left open where the match is weak. Not every row has a clone size; where given, it reads once, few, many or a size class.

abundance	d_gene	v_gene	j_gene	CDR3aa	CDR3nt
-	TRBD1	TRBV7-3	TRBJ1-2	CASSGTGKSGYTF	TGTGCCAGCAGCGGGACAGGGAAGAGTGGCTACACCTTC
-	TRBD2	TRBV6-1	TRBJ2-5	CASSALAGGRWQETQYF	TGTGCCAGCAGTGCACTAGCGGGGGGTCGGTGGCAAGAGACCCAGTACTTC
-	TRBD1	TRBV4-1	TRBJ1-4	CASSHVQGADGREKLFF	TGCGCCAGCAGCCACGTACAGGGGGCGGACGGTAGGGAAAAACTGTTTTTT
-	-	TRBV28	TRBJ2-7	CASSPPEGHLSYEQYF	TGTGCCAGCAGCCCCCCCGAAGGACACCTCTCCTACGAGCAGTACTTC
once	-	TRBV2	TRBJ1-1	CASAPGSYTEAFF	TGTGCCAGCGCTCCGGGTAGCTACACTGAAGCTTTCTTT
-	TRBD1	TRBV11-2	TRBJ2-3	CASSLHGGQPLLDTQYF	TGTGCCAGCAGCTTACATGGGGGACAGCCGCTTCTGGATACGCAGTATTTT
-	TRBD1	TRBV18	TRBJ1-5	CASSWAQGDNQPQHF	TGTGCCAGCTCCTGGGCCCAGGGGGACAATCAGCCCCAGCATTTT
-	TRBD2	TRBV5-4	TRBJ2-3	CASSVGTRTDTQYF	TGTGCCAGCAGCGTAGGGACTAGGACAGATACGCAGTATTTT
-	TRBD1	TRBV29-1	TRBJ1-2	CSVEDHGGQGYGYTF	TGCAGCGTTGAAGATCATGGCGGACAGGGCTATGGCTACACCTTC
-	-	TRBV28	TRBJ1-1	CASSSKDSMNTEAFF	TGTGCCAGCAGTTCAAAGGACAGCATGAACACTGAAGCTTTCTTT
-	-	TRBV2	TRBJ2-5	CASKRSFLETQYF	TGTGCCAGCAAGAGGAGCTTTTTGGAGACCCAGTACTTC
-	TRBD1	TRBV6-5	TRBJ1-2	CASRWTGTYGYTF	TGTGCCAGCAGATGGACAGGGACCTATGGCTACACCTTC
-	-	TRBV2	TRBJ2-3	CASSEYTGGTQYF	TGTGCCAGCAGTGAGTACACCGGGGGTACGCAGTATTTT
-	-	TRBV19	TRBJ1-3	CASSNPSVVSGNTIYF	TGTGCCAGTAGTAATCCTTCAGTGGTCTCTGGAAACACCATATATTTT
-	-	TRBV7-9	TRBJ2-7	CASSPVSRQEQYF	TGTGCCAGCAGCCCCGTAAGTCGCCAGGAGCAGTACTTC
-	TRBD1	TRBV5-3	TRBJ1-2	CARSDGQGANYGYTF	TGTGCCAGAAGCGACGGACAGGGGGCTAACTATGGCTACACCTTC
-	TRBD1	TRBV27	TRBJ2-7	CASKSFRDSHEQYF	TGTGCCAGCAAATCCTTCAGGGACAGCCACGAGCAGTACTTC
few	TRBD1	TRBV27	TRBJ1-6	CASKELYRGSYNSPLHF	TGTGCCAGCAAGGAGCTTTACAGGGGCTCCTATAATTCACCCCTCCACTTT
-	-	TRBV15	TRBJ1-1	CATSRPRNTEAFF	TGTGCCACCAGCCGACCTAGGAACACTGAAGCTTTCTTT
-	-	TRBV27	TRBJ1-4	CASRAAGGDTNEKLFF	TGTGCCAGCAGGGCGGCGGGGGGAGATACTAATGAAAAACTGTTTTTT
-	TRBD1	TRBV19	TRBJ1-1	CASRPRTGERTEAFF	TGTGCCAGTAGACCTCGGACAGGGGAGAGGACTGAAGCTTTCTTT
-	-	TRBV29-1	TRBJ1-2	CSVEDPGYGYTF	TGCAGCGTTGAAGATCCGGGGTATGGCTACACCTTC
-	TRBD2	TRBV6-1	TRBJ2-1	CASSEAHGAGGLNEQFF	TGTGCCAGCAGTGAAGCGCATGGGGCGGGGGGGTTAAATGAGCAGTTCTTC
-	-	TRBV18	TRBJ1-6	CASSPSTRGGNSPLHF	TGTGCCAGCTCACCAAGTACCCGGGGGGGTAATTCACCCCTCCACTTT
-	-	TRBV18	TRBJ1-3	CASSPVDSSGNTIYF	TGTGCCAGCTCACCCGTGGACAGTTCAGGAAACACCATATATTTT
-	TRBD1	TRBV2	TRBJ1-5	CASSSKIGTGGDQPQHF	TGTGCCAGCAGTTCCAAGATAGGGACAGGGGGGGACCAGCCCCAGCATTTT
-	-	TRBV2	TRBJ1-3	CASSLQGLSGNTIYF	TGTGCCAGCAGTTTACAGGGATTATCTGGAAACACCATATATTTT
-	-	TRBV25-1	TRBJ2-5	CASSELLSGEGETQYF	TGTGCCAGCAGTGAATTATTGTCCGGGGAAGGGGAGACCCAGTACTTC
once	-	TRBV5-1	TRBJ2-3	CASSLSETTDTQYF	TGCGCCAGCAGCTTATCAGAAACCACAGATACGCAGTATTTT
-	TRBD1	TRBV6-5	TRBJ2-5	CASSYSSRTGRETQYF	TGTGCCAGCAGTTACTCGTCCCGGACAGGGCGGGAGACCCAGTACTTC
-	-	TRBV2	TRBJ1-1	CASSVVGNTEAFF	TGTGCCAGCAGCGTAGTTGGGAACACTGAAGCTTTCTTT
-	TRBD2	TRBV6-5	TRBJ2-5	CASGGSGGPQETQYF	TGTGCCAGCGGGGGCAGCGGGGGACCGCAAGAGACCCAGTACTTC
-	TRBD1	TRBV28	TRBJ1-1	CASSSNRGEAEAFF	TGTGCCAGCAGTAGTAACAGGGGAGAAGCTGAAGCTTTCTTT
-	-	TRBV10-1	TRBJ1-4	CASIRLEKLFF	TGCGCCAGCATCCGACTTGAAAAACTGTTTTTT
once	TRBD1	TRBV5-1	TRBJ2-3	CASSETGGFADTQYF	TGCGCCAGCAGCGAGACAGGGGGCTTCGCAGATACGCAGTATTTT
few	-	TRBV5-1	TRBJ2-4	CASSPIEARKNIQYF	TGCGCCAGCAGCCCCATCGAGGCCCGAAAAAACATTCAGTACTTC
once	TRBD1	TRBV13	TRBJ1-1	CASSPTGRDTEAFF	TGTGCCAGCAGCCCGACAGGGCGGGACACTGAAGCTTTCTTT
-	-	TRBV2	TRBJ1-4	CASSGRSNEKLFF	TGTGCCAGCAGTGGCAGATCTAATGAAAAACTGTTTTTT
-	TRBD1	TRBV18	TRBJ1-1	CASSRTGEGITEAFF	TGTGCCAGCTCAAGGACAGGGGAGGGGATCACTGAAGCTTTCTTT
-	-	TRBV14	TRBJ1-6	CASSQVQGSNSPLHF	TGTGCCAGCAGCCAAGTTCAGGGTAGCAATTCACCCCTCCACTTT
-	-	TRBV4-1	TRBJ2-5	CASSLLLAPQETQYF	TGCGCCAGCAGCCTATTACTAGCTCCACAAGAGACCCAGTACTTC
-	TRBD1	TRBV5-1	TRBJ2-5	CASSSGQGPAWEQYF	TGCGCCAGCAGCTCGGGACAGGGGCCGGCCTGGGAGCAGTACTTC
-	TRBD2	TRBV19	TRBJ2-5	CASSTGAGAETQYF	TGTGCCAGTAGTACTGGAGCGGGGGCAGAGACCCAGTACTTC
-	TRBD1	TRBV2	TRBJ2-7	CASRRPIGQARVYEQYF	TGTGCCAGCAGGCGACCTATCGGACAGGCAAGGGTCTACGAGCAGTACTTC
-	-	TRBV9	TRBJ1-1	CASSPGPSTEAFF	TGTGCCAGCAGTCCAGGCCCCAGCACTGAAGCTTTCTTT
-	-	TRBV15	TRBJ1-4	CAASSPRGRRGSNEKLFF	TGTGCCGCCAGCAGTCCTCGAGGACGCCGGGGGTCTAATGAAAAACTGTTTTTT
-	-	TRBV19	TRBJ1-4	CASSIAHGATNEKLFF	TGTGCCAGTAGTATAGCCCACGGTGCAACTAATGAAAAACTGTTTTTT
-	-	TRBV6-5	TRBJ1-1	CASHGLNTEAFF	TGTGCCAGCCACGGTCTGAACACTGAAGCTTTCTTT
-	-	TRBV6-6	TRBJ1-3	CASSYGGGLSGNTIYF	TGTGCCAGCAGTTACGGGGGGGGACTCTCTGGAAACACCATATATTTT
-	TRBD1	TRBV10-2	TRBJ1-1	CASSWDRGTEAFF	TGCGCCAGCAGCTGGGACAGGGGCACTGAAGCTTTCTTT
few	-	TRBV4-1	TRBJ1-1	CASSQLRDTTEAFF	TGCGCCAGCAGCCAACTCCGGGACACCACTGAAGCTTTCTTT
-	-	TRBV6-5	TRBJ1-3	CASSYSDSLSGNTIYF	TGTGCCAGCAGTTACTCGGACTCACTCTCTGGAAACACCATATATTTT
few	-	TRBV21-1	TRBJ2-7	CASSKFNRGITPYEQYF	TGTGCCAGCAGCAAATTTAACAGGGGTATCACTCCCTACGAGCAGTACTTC
-	-	TRBV7-9	TRBJ1-1	CSSSLLQGRAFF	TGTTCCAGCAGCTTACTACAGGGACGAGCTTTCTTT
-	-	TRBV6-5	TRBJ1-2	CASSYSRQFYGYTF	TGTGCCAGCAGTTACTCCCGACAGTTTTATGGCTACACCTTC
-	TRBD1	TRBV15	TRBJ2-5	CATSRDRGRETQYF	TGTGCCACCAGCAGGGACAGGGGAAGGGAGACCCAGTACTTC
-	-	TRBV21-1	TRBJ1-1	CASTRDRGLVTEAFF	TGTGCCAGCACCCGGGACAGGGGTCTGGTCACTGAAGCTTTCTTT
few	TRBD1	TRBV5-4	TRBJ2-2	CASSPDGTASGELFF	TGTGCCAGCAGCCCAGACGGGACAGCCTCCGGGGAGCTGTTTTTT
few	-	TRBV19	TRBJ2-5	CASSIDSGSGETQYF	TGTGCCAGTAGTATAGACTCGGGGAGCGGGGAGACCCAGTACTTC
-	-	TRBV6-5	TRBJ1-2	CASSLNRDGYTF	TGTGCCAGCAGTCTAAACAGGGACGGCTACACCTTC